The 29 T cell receptor beta chains presented below share a single source sample, sequenced in a study of CXCR3-negative and CXCR3-positive naive CD8 T cells. UMI-labeled 5' RACE yielded the TRB cDNA libraries. TCRdb re-called the 5' RACE reads, yielding one record per CDR3 amino acid sequence without DNA. In all, the sample yields some 130,000 distinct CDR3 sequences. Material for sequencing was naive CXCR3- CD8+ T cells from blood. Subset here: CD45RO-CCR7+CD27+CD95- naive CD8+ T cells lacking CXCR3 (TNR3-). Receptor source: a human donor in good health. Some clones in this sample may be carry-over from other donors' samples.

The chain carries TRBV28 and TRBJ2-3; TCRdb selects TRBD1, and the lack of DNA leaves this call unchecked. The V gene's germline CDR1 is MDHEN and CDR2 SYDVKM. This CDR3 is 16 amino acids long. CDR3 residues: CASSQWDGTSTDTQYF.

The V gene is TRBV11-2, the J gene TRBJ2-2. The CDR3 consists of 16 residues. Germline values: CDR1 SGHAT, CDR2 FQNNGV. CDR3 sequence reads: CASSSLDQANTGELFF.

The chain employs TRBV20-1 and TRBJ2-5; no DNA is available, so the TRBD1 call from TCRdb remains unchecked. The CDR3 is 14 amino acids. The germline V gene encodes CDR1 DFQATT and CDR2 SNEGSKA (reference sequence). The CDR3 protein is CSAYRQGQGETQYF.

V and J are TRBV19 and TRBJ2-7; TCRdb reports TRBD1, a call that lacks DNA to check it against. CDR1 is LNHDA, CDR2 SQIVND, per germline (reference sequence). The CDR3 is 15 residues long. The CDR3 sequence: CASSRGAGEPYEQYF. Using reference TRBV19 and TRBJ2-7 for the parts outside the CDR3, the full variable domain is DGGITQSPKYLFRKEGQNVTLSCEQNLNHDAMYWYRQDPGQGLRLIYYSQIVNDFQKGDIAEGYSVSREKKESFPLTVTSAQKNPTAFYLCASSRGAGEPYEQYFGPGTRLTVT.

This sequence joins TRBV7-9 and TRBJ1-5; TCRdb proposes TRBD1, but this gene call is untestable without DNA. The CDR3 sequence is 13 residues long. Germline values: CDR1 SEHNR, CDR2 FQNEAQ (reference sequence). CDR3 protein: CASSPQVNQPQHF.

V usage is TRBV13 and J usage is TRBJ2-1; TCRdb designates TRBD1, a call that cannot be tested without DNA. The germline V gene encodes CDR1 PRHDT and CDR2 FYEKMQ (reference sequence). CDR3 size: 19 residues. CDR3 region: CASSSRGQGFPKNYNEQFF. Full variable domain (rest looked up from reference TRBV13 and TRBJ2-1): AAGVIQSPRHLIKEKRETATLKCYPIPRHDTVYWYQQGPGQDPQFLISFYEKMQSDKGSIPDRFSAQQFSDYHSELNMSSLELGDSALYFCASSSRGQGFPKNYNEQFFGPGTRLTVL.

The chain has TRBV6-5 and TRBJ1-1; without DNA, the TCRdb call of TRBD1 cannot be checked. The CDR3 consists of 14 residues. Germline CDR1 reads MNHEY; CDR2 reads SVGAGI. This CDR3 is CASSYAGMVSEAFF.

The V gene is TRBV2, the J gene TRBJ2-1. The CDR3 loop spans 11 amino acids. CDR1 is SNHLY, CDR2 FYNNEI, per germline. The CDR3 sequence is CASSVEFEQFF. Complete variable domain (other parts from reference TRBV2 and TRBJ2-1): EPEVTQTPSHQVTQMGQEVILRCVPISNHLYFYWYRQILGQKVEFLVSFYNNEISEKSEIFDDQFSVERPDGSNFTLKIRSTKLEDSAMYFCASSVEFEQFFGPGTRLTVL.

This rearrangement joins TRBV2 to TRBJ2-7; TCRdb's D call, TRBD2, is unchecked because there is no DNA. CDR1 is SNHLY, CDR2 FYNNEI, per germline. This CDR3 has 13 residues. The chain's CDR3 is CASSEASGSEQYF.

The chain couples TRBV2 to TRBJ2-5. Germline V CDR1 and CDR2: SNHLY, FYNNEI. The CDR3 spans 13 residues. CDR3 region: CASRDRFLETQYF.

This chain uses TRBV5-1 with TRBJ2-1; TCRdb gives TRBD2 as the D gene, but with no DNA this cannot be confirmed. Germline CDR1 SGHRS, CDR2 YFSETQ. The CDR3 sequence is 15 residues long. The CDR3 reads CASSWAGGLYNEQFF.

V and J are TRBV7-9 and TRBJ1-1; TCRdb names TRBD1, which stays unverified in the absence of DNA. Germline CDR1 reads SEHNR; CDR2 reads FQNEAQ (reference sequence). The CDR3 covers 15 residues. This CDR3 is CASSLVQGTNTEAFF.

The chain combines TRBV4-1 with TRBJ2-5; the TCRdb D gene call, TRBD2, has no DNA to confirm it. The germline gives CDR1 MGHRA, CDR2 YSYEKL. The CDR3 is made up of 13 amino acids. The CDR3 reads CASSHIGLETQYF.

The chain recombines TRBV7-2 with TRBJ1-2. The germline gives CDR1 SGHTA, CDR2 FQGNSA. This CDR3 is 16 amino acids long. This chain's CDR3 is CASSSTNRGANYGYTF.

The V and J genes are TRBV6-5 and TRBJ1-5. The CDR3 covers 16 residues. Germline V gene data show CDR1 as MNHEY and CDR2 as SVGAGI. The CDR3 loop is CASSYSFSDLGQPQHF.

The chain has TRBV7-9 and TRBJ1-1. The CDR3 totals 12 residues. The V gene's germline CDR1 is SEHNR and CDR2 FQNEAQ (reference sequence). This CDR3 is CASSSIDTEAFF. Complete variable domain (other parts from reference TRBV7-9 and TRBJ1-1): DTGVSQNPRHKITKRGQNVTFRCDPISEHNRLYWYRQTLGQGPEFLTYFQNEAQLEKSRLLSDRFSAERPKGSFSTLEIQRTEQGDSAMYLCASSSIDTEAFFGQGTRLTVV.

V gene TRBV7-6 combines with J gene TRBJ2-1. The CDR3 extends over 14 amino acids. Per germline, CDR1 SGHVS and CDR2 FNYEAQ. The CDR3: CASSPIGTYNEQFF.

The chain is built from TRBV5-1 and TRBJ2-2. CDR1 and CDR2 from the germline V gene are SGHRS and YFSETQ. There are 12 residues in the CDR3. CDR3: CASSLIDGELFF.

The chain recombines TRBV5-1 with TRBJ2-5; TCRdb designates TRBD1, a call that cannot be tested without DNA. The germline gives CDR1 SGHRS, CDR2 YFSETQ. CDR3 length: 15 residues. CDR3 in amino acids: CASSLGDTLEETQYF.

The rearrangement joins TRBV6-1 to TRBJ2-7; as DNA is missing, the TRBD2 call by TCRdb cannot be tested. The CDR3 is made up of 20 amino acids. From germline, CDR1 is MNHNS and CDR2 SASEGT. The CDR3 protein is CASSEPMRRTSGGPSYEQYF.

V and J are TRBV25-1 and TRBJ2-5; with no DNA, the TCRdb D assignment of TRBD1 cannot be verified. The CDR3 is 14 amino acids. Germline V gives CDR1 MGHDK, CDR2 SYGVNS. The CDR3 sequence: CASSPGTVQETQYF.

This chain links TRBV5-1 with TRBJ2-7; there is no DNA to check the TCRdb D call of TRBD1. The CDR3 is 16 residues long. Germline V gives CDR1 SGHRS, CDR2 YFSETQ. CDR3 in amino acids: CASSPGTPVTVYEQYF.

The J gene is TRBJ1-2, the V gene TRBV28; TCRdb indicates TRBD1, and absent DNA this call remains unverified. Germline V gives CDR1 MDHEN, CDR2 SYDVKM. The CDR3 covers 14 residues. The CDR3 is CASNLGQGAVGYTF.

The genes are TRBV10-2 and TRBJ2-7. This CDR3 comprises 14 residues. The germline V gene has CDR1 WSHSY and CDR2 SAAADI. CDR3 sequence reads: CASSVSGRTYEQYF.

The chain combines TRBV29-1 with TRBJ2-1. This CDR3 is 14 amino acids long. The germline V gene has CDR1 SQVTM and CDR2 ANQGSEA. CDR3 in amino acids: CSVEVGKSYNEQFF.

The chain carries TRBV29-1 and TRBJ2-1; TCRdb proposes TRBD1, but this gene call is untestable without DNA. The germline gives CDR1 SQVTM, CDR2 ANQGSEA. This CDR3 spans 15 amino acids. CDR3 sequence: CSVLGGRHSFNEQFF.

The rearrangement joins TRBV6-2 or TRBV6-3 to TRBJ2-7; TCRdb designates TRBD2, a call that cannot be tested without DNA. Germline V gene lookup returns CDR1 MNHEY and CDR2 SVGEGT. CDR3 length: 16 amino acids. This CDR3 is CASSGTSGLSSYEQYF.

The rearrangement links TRBV28 to TRBJ2-1. The CDR3 has 14 residues. In germline, CDR1 is MDHEN, CDR2 SYDVKM. This CDR3 is CASNPEKTYNEQFF.

The genes are TRBV12-3 or TRBV12-4 and TRBJ2-5; the TCRdb D gene call, TRBD2, has no DNA to confirm it. CDR3 size: 16 residues. This CDR3 is CASRPPGTSGKETQYF.